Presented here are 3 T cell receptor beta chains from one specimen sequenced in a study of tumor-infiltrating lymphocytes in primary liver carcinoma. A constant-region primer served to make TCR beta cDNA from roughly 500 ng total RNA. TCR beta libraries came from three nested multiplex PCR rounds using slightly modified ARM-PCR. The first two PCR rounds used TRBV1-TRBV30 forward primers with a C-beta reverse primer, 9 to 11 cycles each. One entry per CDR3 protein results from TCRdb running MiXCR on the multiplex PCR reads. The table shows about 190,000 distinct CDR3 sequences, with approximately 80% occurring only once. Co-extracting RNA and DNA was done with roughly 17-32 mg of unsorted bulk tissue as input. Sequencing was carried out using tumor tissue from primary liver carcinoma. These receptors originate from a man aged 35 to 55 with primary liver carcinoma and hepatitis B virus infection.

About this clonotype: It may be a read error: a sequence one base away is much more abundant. CDR3 in DNA: TGCGCCAGCAGCTTCGAGGGCAGATCTAGCACAGATACGCAGTATTTT. Its protein is CASSFEGRSSTDTQYF. This chain connects TRBV5-1 to TRBJ2-3, with D maybe TRBD2 (5 bases). The CDR3 runs to 16 residues. Trimming removed 2 bases at V and 0 bases at J, with 13 bases between. Per the germline V gene, CDR1 is SGHRS and CDR2 is YFSETQ.

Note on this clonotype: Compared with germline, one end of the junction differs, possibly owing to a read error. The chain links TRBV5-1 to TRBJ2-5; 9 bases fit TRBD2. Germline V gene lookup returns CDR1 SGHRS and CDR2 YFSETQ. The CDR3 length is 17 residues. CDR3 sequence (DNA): TGCGCCAGCAGCTCTTACGGAGTAGCGGGAGAGCAAGAGGCCCAGTACTTC. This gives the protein CASSSYGVAGEQEAQYF.

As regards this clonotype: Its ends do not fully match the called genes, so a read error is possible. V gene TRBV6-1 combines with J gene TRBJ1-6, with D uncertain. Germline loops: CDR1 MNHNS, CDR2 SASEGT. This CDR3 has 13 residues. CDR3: CARSEEVFSPLRF. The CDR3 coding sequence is TGTGCCAGAAGTGAAGAGGTGTTTTCACCCCTCCGCTTT.